The subject of this entry is one T cell receptor (beta chain). The sample originates from a study of shared T cell receptors in the human thymus. V lost 8 bases to trimming and J lost 0 bases, with 5 bases between them. CDR3 length: 11 residues. CDR1 and CDR2 from the germline V gene are GTSNPN and SVGIG (reference sequence). Sequenced by immunoSEQ multiplex PCR; TCRdb stores in-frame clones only, minus some. The table records over 350,000 clones, roughly 94% of them present only once. The sequenced sample was thymocytes. The source of this sequence is a human donor. The chain employs TRBV30 and TRBJ1-3; D gene unclear. Here the CDR3 reads CARYSGNTIYF. CDR3 nucleotides: TGTGCCCGGTACTCTGGAAACACCATATATTTT.